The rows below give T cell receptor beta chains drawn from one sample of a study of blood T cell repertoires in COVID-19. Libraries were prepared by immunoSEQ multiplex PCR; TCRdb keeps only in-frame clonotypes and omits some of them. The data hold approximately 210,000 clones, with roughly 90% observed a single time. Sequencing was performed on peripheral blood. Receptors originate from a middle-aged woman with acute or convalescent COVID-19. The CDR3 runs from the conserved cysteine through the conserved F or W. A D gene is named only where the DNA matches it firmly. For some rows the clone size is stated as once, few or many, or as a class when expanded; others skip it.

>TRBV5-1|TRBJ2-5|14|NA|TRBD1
CASSLGQGQETQYF
TGCGCCAGCAGCTTAGGACAGGGCCAAGAGACCCAGTACTTC
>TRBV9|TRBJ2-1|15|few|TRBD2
CASSVEAGGRNEQFF
TGTGCCAGCAGCGTCGAGGCGGGGGGGCGCAATGAGCAGTTCTTC
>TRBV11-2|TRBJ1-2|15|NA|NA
CASSVGGGRNYGYTF
TGTGCCAGCAGCGTCGGGGGGGGCCGTAACTATGGCTACACCTTC
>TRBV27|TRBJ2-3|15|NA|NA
CASSHGTSGTDTQYF
TGTGCCAGCAGCCATGGGACTTCAGGCACAGATACGCAGTATTTT
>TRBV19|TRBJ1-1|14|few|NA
CASSIRQMNTEAFF
TGTGCCAGTAGTATTCGACAGATGAACACTGAAGCTTTCTTT
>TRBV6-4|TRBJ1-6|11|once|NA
CASIGGSPLHF
TGTGCCAGCATAGGCGGGTCACCCCTCCACTTT
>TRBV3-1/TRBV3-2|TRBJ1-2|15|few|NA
CASSPNPTGDYGYTF
TGTGCCAGCAGTCCAAATCCTACAGGAGACTATGGCTACACCTTC
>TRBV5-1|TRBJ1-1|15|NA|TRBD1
CASSLGSQGTTEAFF
TGCGCCAGCAGCTTGGGATCACAGGGGACCACTGAAGCTTTCTTT
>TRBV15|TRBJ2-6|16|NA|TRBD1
CATSPQGASGANVLTF
TGTGCCACCAGCCCACAGGGGGCATCTGGGGCCAACGTCCTGACTTTC
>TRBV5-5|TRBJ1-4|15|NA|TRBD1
CASSPAGTGSEKLFF
TGTGCCAGCAGCCCCGCCGGGACAGGGAGTGAAAAACTGTTTTTT
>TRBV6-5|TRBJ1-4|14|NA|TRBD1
CASSRDRADEKLFF
TGTGCCAGCAGTAGGGACAGAGCCGATGAAAAACTGTTTTTT
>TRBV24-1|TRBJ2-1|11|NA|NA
CASSGINEQFF
TGTGCCTCCTCAGGGATCAATGAGCAGTTCTTC
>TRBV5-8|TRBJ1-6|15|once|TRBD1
CASSIGTGGSSPLHF
TGTGCCAGCAGCATAGGGACAGGGGGCTCTTCACCCCTCCACTTT
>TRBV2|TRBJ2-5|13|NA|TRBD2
CASSWGGWETQYF
TGTGCCAGCAGTTGGGGAGGGTGGGAGACCCAGTACTTC
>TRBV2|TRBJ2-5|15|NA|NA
CASSDYLAYQETQYF
TGTGCCAGCAGTGATTATTTAGCGTACCAAGAGACCCAGTACTTC
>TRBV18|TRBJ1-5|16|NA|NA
CASSPRQTYSNQPQHF
TGTGCCAGCTCACCACGCCAGACTTATAGCAATCAGCCCCAGCATTTT
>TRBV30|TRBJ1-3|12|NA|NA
CASRGSGNTIYF
TGTGCCTCCCGAGGATCTGGAAACACCATATATTTT